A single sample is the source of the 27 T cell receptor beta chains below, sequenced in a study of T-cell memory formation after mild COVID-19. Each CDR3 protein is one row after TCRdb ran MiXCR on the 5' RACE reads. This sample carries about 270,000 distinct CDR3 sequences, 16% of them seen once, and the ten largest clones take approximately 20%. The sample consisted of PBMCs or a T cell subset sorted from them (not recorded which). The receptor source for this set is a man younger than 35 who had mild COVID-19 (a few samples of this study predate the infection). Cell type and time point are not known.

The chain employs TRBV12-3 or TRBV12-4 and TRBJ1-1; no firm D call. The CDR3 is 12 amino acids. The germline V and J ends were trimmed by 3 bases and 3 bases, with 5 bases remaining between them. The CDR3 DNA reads TGTGCCAGCAGTTTGCCCCACACTGAAGCTTTCTTT. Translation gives CASSLPHTEAFF.

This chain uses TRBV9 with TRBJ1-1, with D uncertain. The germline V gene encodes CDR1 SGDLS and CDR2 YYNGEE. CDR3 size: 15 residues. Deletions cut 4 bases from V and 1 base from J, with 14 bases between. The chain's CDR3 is CASSPYGQRNTEAFF. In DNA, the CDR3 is TGTGCCAGCAGCCCGTACGGGCAGCGGAACACTGAAGCTTTCTTT. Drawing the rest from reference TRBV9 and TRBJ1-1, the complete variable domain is DSGVTQTPKHLITATGQRVTLRCSPRSGDLSVYWYQQSLDQGLQFLIQYYNGEERAKGNILERFSAQQFPDLHSELNLSSLELGDSALYFCASSPYGQRNTEAFFGQGTRLTVV.

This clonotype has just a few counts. DNA for the CDR3: TGCAGTGCTGTTAGCGGGGGGGAAGTATACGAGCAGTACTTC. Protein: CSAVSGGEVYEQYF. The rearrangement links TRBV20-1 to TRBJ2-7; 11 nucleotides agree with TRBD2. The CDR3 is 14 residues long. Unmatched junction bases numbered 7, after V lost 5 bases and J lost 4 bases. CDR1 is DFQATT and CDR2 is SNEGSKA in the germline V gene (reference sequence).

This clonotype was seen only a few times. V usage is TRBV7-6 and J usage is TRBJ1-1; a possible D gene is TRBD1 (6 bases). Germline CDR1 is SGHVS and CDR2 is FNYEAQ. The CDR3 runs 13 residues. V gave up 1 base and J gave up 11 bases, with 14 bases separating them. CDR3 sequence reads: CASSLGSGADAFF. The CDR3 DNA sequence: TGTGCCAGCAGCTTAGGGTCAGGGGCAGACGCTTTCTTT.

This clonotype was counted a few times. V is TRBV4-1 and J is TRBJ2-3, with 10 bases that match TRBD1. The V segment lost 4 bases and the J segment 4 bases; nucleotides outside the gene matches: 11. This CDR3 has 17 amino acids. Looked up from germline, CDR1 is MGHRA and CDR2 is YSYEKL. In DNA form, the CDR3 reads TGCGCCAGCAGCCTCCGGGACAGGGGAGGGTTAGCAGATACGCAGTATTTT. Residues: CASSLRDRGGLADTQYF.

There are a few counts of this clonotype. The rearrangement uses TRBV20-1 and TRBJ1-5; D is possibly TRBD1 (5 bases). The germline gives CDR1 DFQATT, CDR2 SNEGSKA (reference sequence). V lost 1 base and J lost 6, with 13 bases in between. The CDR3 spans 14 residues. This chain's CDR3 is CSARGRAGPQPQHF. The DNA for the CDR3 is TGCAGTGCTAGAGGACGGGCAGGGCCTCAGCCCCAGCATTTT.

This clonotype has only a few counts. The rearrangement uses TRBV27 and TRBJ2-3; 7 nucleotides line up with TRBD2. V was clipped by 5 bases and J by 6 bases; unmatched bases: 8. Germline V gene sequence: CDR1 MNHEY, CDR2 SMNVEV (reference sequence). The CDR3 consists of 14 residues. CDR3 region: CASSLRDYHDTQYF. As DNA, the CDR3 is TGTGCCAGCAGTCTCCGGGACTACCATGATACGCAGTATTTT.

DNA for the CDR3: TGCAGCGTCTTGACTAGGCCCTACAATGAGCAGTTCTTC. Protein: CSVLTRPYNEQFF. The V and J genes are TRBV29-1 and TRBJ2-1; weak D call: TRBD2 (6 bases). Germline CDR1 is SQVTM and CDR2 is ANQGSEA. The CDR3 length is 13 residues. V lost 6 bases and J lost 2, with 11 bases in between.

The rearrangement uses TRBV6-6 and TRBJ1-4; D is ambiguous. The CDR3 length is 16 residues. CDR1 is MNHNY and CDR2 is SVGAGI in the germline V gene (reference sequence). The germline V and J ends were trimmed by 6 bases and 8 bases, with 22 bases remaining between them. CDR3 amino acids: CASSSHLGRVKEKLFF. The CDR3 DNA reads TGTGCCAGCAGCTCCCACCTCGGAAGGGTGAAGGAAAAACTGTTTTTT.

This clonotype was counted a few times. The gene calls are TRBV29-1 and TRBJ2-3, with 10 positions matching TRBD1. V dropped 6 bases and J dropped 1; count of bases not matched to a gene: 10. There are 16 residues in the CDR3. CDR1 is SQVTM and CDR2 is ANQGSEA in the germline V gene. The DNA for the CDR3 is TGCAGCGTGAACCGGGACAGGGGATTTGGCACAGATACGCAGTATTTT. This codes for CSVNRDRGFGTDTQYF.

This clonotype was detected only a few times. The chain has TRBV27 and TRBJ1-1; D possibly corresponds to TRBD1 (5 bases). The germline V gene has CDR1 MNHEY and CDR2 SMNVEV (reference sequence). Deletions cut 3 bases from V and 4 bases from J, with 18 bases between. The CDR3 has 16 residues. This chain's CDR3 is CASSFPSGPRATEAFF. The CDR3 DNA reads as TGTGCCAGCAGTTTCCCCTCGGGACCCCGGGCCACTGAAGCTTTCTTT.

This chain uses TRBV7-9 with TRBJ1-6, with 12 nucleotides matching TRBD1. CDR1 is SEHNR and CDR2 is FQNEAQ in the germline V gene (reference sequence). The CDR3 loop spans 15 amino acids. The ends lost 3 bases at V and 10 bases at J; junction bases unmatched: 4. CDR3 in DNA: TGTGCCAGCAGCTTTACCGGGACAGGGGGCTCACCCCTCCACTTT. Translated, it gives CASSFTGTGGSPLHF. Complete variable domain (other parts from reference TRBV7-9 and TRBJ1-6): DTGVSQNPRHKITKRGQNVTFRCDPISEHNRLYWYRQTLGQGPEFLTYFQNEAQLEKSRLLSDRFSAERPKGSFSTLEIQRTEQGDSAMYLCASSFTGTGGSPLHFGNGTRLTVT.

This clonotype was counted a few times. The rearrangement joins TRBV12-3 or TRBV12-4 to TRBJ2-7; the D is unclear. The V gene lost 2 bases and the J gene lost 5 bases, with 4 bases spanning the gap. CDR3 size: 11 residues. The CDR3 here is CASSLRDEQYF. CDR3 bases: TGTGCCAGCAGTTTACGGGACGAGCAGTACTTC.

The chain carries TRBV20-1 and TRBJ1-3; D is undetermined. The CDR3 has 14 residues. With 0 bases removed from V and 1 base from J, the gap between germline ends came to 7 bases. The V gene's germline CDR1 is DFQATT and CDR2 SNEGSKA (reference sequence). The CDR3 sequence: CSARDPGSGNTIYF. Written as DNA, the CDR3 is TGCAGTGCTAGAGACCCCGGTTCTGGAAACACCATATATTTT.

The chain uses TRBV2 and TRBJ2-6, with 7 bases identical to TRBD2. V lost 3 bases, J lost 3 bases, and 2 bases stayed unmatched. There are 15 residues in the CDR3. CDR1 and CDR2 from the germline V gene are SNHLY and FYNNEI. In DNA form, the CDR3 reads TGTGCCAGCAGTGATTCGGGGGGTGGGGCCAACGTCCTGACTTTC. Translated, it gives CASSDSGGGANVLTF.

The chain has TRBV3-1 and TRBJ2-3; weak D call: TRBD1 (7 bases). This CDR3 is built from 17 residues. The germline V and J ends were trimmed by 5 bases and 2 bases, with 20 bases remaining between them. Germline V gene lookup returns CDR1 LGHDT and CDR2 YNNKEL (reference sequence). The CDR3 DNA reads TGTGCCAGCAGCGCCAGGTCAGGGGGGTATTACACAGATACGCAGTATTTT. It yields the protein CASSARSGGYYTDTQYF.

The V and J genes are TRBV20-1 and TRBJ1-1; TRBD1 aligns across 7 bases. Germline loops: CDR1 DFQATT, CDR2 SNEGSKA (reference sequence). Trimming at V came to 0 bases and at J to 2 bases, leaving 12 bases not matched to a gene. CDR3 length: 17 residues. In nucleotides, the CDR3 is TGCAGTGCTAGAGATACGGGCAGGGGGTCTATAAACACTGAAGCTTTCTTT. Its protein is CSARDTGRGSINTEAFF.

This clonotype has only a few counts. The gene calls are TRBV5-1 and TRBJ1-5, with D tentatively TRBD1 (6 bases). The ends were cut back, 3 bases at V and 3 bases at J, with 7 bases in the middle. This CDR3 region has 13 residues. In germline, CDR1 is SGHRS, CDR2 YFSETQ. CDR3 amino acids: CASSSGDNQPQHF. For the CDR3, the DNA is TGCGCCAGCAGCTCAGGGGACAATCAGCCCCAGCATTTT. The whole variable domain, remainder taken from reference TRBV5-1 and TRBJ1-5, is KAGVTQTPRYLIKTRGQQVTLSCSPISGHRSVSWYQQTPGQGLQFLFEYFSETQRNKGNFPGRFSGRQFSNSRSEMNVSTLELGDSALYLCASSSGDNQPQHFGDGTRLSIL.

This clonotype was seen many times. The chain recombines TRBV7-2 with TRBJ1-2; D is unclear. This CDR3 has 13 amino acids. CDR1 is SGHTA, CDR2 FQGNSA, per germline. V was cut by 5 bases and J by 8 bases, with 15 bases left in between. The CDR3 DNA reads TGTGCCAGCAGCCCTGACGCATCATGGGGCTACACCTTC. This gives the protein CASSPDASWGYTF.

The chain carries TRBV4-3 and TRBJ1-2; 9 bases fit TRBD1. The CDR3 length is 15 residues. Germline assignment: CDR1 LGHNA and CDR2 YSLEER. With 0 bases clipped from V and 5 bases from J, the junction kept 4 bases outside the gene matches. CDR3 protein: CASSQESGTGYGYTF. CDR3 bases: TGCGCCAGCAGCCAAGAGTCCGGGACAGGGTATGGCTACACCTTC.

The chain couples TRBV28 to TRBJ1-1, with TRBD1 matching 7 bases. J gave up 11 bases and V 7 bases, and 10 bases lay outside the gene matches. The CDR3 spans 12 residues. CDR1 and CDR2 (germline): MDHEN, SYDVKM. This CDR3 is CASTRDSSRAFF. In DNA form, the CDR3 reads TGTGCCAGCACAAGGGACAGTTCCCGGGCTTTCTTT.

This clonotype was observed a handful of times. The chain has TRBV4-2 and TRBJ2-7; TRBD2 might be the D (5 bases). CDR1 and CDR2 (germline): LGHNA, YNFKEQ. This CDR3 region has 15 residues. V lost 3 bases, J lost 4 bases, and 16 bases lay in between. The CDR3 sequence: CASSQPGLLRYEQYF. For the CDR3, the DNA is TGTGCCAGCAGCCAGCCCGGACTGTTACGTTACGAGCAGTACTTC.

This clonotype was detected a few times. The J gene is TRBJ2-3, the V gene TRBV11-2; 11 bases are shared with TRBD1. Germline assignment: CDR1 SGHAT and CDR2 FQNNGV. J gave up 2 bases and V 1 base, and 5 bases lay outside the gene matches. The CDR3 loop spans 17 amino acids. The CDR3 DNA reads TGTGCCAGCAGCTTAGGGGGTGGACAGGGGGCCACAGATACGCAGTATTTT. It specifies CASSLGGGQGATDTQYF.

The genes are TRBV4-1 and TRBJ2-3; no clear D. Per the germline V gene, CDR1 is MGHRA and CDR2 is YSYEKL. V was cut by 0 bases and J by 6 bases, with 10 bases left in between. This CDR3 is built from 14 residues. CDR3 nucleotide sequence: TGCGCCAGCAGCCAAGAAAGAAGGCTGGATACGCAGTATTTT. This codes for CASSQERRLDTQYF.

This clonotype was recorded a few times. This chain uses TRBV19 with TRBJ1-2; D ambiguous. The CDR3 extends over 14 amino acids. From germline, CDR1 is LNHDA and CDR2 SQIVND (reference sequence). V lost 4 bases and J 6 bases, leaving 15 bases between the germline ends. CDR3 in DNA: TGTGCCAGTAGTACAATTCGGGCGGAGGATGGCTACACCTTC. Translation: CASSTIRAEDGYTF.

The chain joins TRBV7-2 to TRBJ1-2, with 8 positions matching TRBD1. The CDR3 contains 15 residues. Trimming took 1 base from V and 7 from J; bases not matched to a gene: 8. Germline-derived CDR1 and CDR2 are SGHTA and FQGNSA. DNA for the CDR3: TGTGCCAGCAGCTTAGTTTATTCAGGGGGCTTTGGCTACACCTTC. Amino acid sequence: CASSLVYSGGFGYTF.

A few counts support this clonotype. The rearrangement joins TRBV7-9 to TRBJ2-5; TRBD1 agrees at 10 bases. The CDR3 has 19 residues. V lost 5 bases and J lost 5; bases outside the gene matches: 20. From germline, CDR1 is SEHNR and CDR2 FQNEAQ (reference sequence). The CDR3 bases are TGTGCCAGCAGCCCACCCCCTCTCCTAGGACAGGGGGTTCGGGAGACCCAGTACTTC. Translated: CASSPPPLLGQGVRETQYF.